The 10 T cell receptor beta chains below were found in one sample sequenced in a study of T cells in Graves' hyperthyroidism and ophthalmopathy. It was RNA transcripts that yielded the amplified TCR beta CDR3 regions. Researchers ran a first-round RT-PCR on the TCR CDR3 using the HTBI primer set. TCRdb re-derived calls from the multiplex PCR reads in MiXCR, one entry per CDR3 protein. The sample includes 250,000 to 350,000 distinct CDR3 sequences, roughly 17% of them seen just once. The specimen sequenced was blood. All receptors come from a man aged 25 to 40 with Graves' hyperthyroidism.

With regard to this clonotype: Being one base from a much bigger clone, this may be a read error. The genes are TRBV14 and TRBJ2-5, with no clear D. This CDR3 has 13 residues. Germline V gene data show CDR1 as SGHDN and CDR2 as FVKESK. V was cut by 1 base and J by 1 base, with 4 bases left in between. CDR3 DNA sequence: TGTGCCAGCAGCCAAGCAGTCCAAGAGACCCAGTACTTC. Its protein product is CASSQAVQETQYF.

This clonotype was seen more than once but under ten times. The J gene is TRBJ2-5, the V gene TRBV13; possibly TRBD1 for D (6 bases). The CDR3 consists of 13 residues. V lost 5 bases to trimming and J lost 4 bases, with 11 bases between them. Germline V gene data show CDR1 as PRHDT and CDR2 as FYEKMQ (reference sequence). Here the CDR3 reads CASSPGTLETQYF. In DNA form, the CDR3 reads TGTGCCAGCAGCCCAGGGACACTAGAGACCCAGTACTTC.

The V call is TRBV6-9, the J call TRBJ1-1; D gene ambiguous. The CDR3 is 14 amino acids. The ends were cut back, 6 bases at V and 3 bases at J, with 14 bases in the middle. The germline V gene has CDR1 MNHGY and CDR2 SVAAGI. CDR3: CASRYKALYTEAFF. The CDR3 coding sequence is TGTGCCAGCAGGTACAAGGCGCTGTACACTGAAGCTTTCTTT.

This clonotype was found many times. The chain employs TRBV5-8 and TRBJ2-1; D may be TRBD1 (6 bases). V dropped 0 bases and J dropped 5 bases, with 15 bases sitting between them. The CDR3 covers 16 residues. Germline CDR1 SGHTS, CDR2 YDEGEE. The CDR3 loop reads CASSLGLGTTNNEQFF. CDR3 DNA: TGTGCCAGCAGCTTGGGACTCGGGACAACTAACAATGAGCAGTTCTTC.

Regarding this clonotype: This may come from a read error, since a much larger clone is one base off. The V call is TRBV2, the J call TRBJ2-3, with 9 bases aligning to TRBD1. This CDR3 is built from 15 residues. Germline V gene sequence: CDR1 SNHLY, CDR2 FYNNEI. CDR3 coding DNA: TGTGCCGGCAGACCCGGACAGGGGATCACAGATACGCAGTATTTT. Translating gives CAGRPGQGITDTQYF.

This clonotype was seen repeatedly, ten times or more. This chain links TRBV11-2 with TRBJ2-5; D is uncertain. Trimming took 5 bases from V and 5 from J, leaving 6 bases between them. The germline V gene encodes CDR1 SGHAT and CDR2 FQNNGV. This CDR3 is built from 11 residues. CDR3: CASSVRETQYF. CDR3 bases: TGTGCCAGCAGCGTCCGGGAGACCCAGTACTTC.

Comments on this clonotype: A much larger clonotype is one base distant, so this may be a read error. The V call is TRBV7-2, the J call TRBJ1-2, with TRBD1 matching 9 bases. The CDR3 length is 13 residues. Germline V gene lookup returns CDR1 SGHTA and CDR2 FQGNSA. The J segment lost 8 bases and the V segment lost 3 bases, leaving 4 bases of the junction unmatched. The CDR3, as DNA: TGTGCCAGCAGCTTCGGGACAGGGAAAGGCTACACCTTC. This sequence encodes CASSFGTGKGYTF.

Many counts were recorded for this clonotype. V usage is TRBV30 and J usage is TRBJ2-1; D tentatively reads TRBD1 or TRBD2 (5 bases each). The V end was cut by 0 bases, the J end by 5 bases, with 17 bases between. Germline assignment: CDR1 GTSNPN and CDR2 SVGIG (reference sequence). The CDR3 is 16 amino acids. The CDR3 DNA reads TGTGCCTGGAGTGTATTCGGGGCGGGTGGTAACAATGAGCAGTTCTTC. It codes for CAWSVFGAGGNNEQFF. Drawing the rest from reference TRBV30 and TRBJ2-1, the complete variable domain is SQTIHQWPATLVQPVGSPLSLECTVEGTSNPNLYWYRQAAGRGLQLLFYSVGIGQISSEVPQNLSASRPQDRQFILSSKKLLLSDSGFYLCAWSVFGAGGNNEQFFGPGTRLTVL.

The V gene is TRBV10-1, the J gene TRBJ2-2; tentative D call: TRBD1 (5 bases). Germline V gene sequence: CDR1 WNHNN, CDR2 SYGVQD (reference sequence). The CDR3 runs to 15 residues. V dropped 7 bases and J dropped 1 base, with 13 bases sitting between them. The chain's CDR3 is CASILHTGNTGELFF. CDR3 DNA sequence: TGCGCCAGCATTCTCCATACAGGGAACACCGGGGAGCTGTTTTTT.

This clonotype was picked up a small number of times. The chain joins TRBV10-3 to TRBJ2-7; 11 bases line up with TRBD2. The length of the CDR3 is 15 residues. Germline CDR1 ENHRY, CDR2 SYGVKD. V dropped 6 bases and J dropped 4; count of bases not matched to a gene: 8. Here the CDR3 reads CAIRVQLAGDYEQYF. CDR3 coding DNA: TGTGCCATCAGGGTCCAACTAGCGGGAGATTACGAGCAGTACTTC.